This T cell receptor (beta chain) was recovered during a study of blood T cell repertoires in COVID-19. The V and J ends lost 3 bases and 5 bases, in that order; junction bases with no gene match: 3. Per the germline V gene, CDR1 is SGHDT and CDR2 is YYEEEE. The length of the CDR3 is 13 residues. Profiling relied on immunoSEQ multiplex PCR, and the TCRdb table lists in-frame clones only, not all of them. This sample has tens of thousands of clones, with roughly 90% found just once. The chain recombines TRBV5-6 with TRBJ2-7, with 9 bases aligning to TRBD1. The TCR originated in a human donor in a cohort sampled during active COVID-19. Specimen: peripheral blood. The CDR3 is CASSWDRVNEQYF. For the CDR3, the DNA is TGTGCCAGCAGCTGGGACAGGGTAAACGAGCAGTACTTC.